Described below is a single T cell receptor (beta chain) sequence and its context. The time point: blood 2 weeks post-SBRT. Stated treatment: 15 Gy SBRT to primary tumor, nephrectomy 4 weeks later. The patient's renal cell carcinoma had clear cell pathology. The data belong to a study of radiation and T cells in renal cell carcinoma. There are 14 residues in the CDR3. Trimming cost V 0 bases and J 2 bases, with 8 bases left between them. The V gene's germline CDR1 is SGDLS and CDR2 YYNGEE. Clones were sequenced by immunoSEQ multiplex PCR, and TCRdb holds only the in-frame ones, with some missing. The sample lists roughly 150,000 clones, roughly 87% occurring once.

The sequenced sample was blood, obtained from a patient whose treatment included radiotherapy and nephrectomy. The receptor was isolated from a woman in her forties or fifties with renal cell carcinoma. This chain connects TRBV9 to TRBJ2-5; D gene ambiguous. The chain's CDR3 is CASSVGEWQETQYF. CDR3 DNA sequence: TGTGCCAGCAGCGTAGGCGAGTGGCAAGAGACCCAGTACTTC. The full variable domain, its missing parts supplied by reference TRBV9 and TRBJ2-5, is DSGVTQTPKHLITATGQRVTLRCSPRSGDLSVYWYQQSLDQGLQFLIQYYNGEERAKGNILERFSAQQFPDLHSELNLSSLELGDSALYFCASSVGEWQETQYFGPGTRLLVL.